This paragraph covers one T cell receptor (beta chain) sequence. This sample is part of a study of shared clonotypes between healthy human individuals. Only in-frame clones appear in the TCRdb table, and some are missing; sequencing was by immunoSEQ multiplex PCR. The profile shows around 2.1 million clones, 90% to 97% of them singletons. CDR3 size: 15 residues. Looked up from germline, CDR1 is SNHLY and CDR2 is FYNNEI. V lost 4 bases, J lost 3 bases, and 3 bases stayed unmatched. The specimen was naive CD4+ T cells sorted from blood. Regarding subset: CD45RA+ positively selected. The genes are TRBV2 and TRBJ2-2; 9 positions agree with TRBD2. This TCR came from a man aged 18 to 29 in good health. CDR3 DNA: TGTGCCAGCAGTGGCGAGCGGGGGGACACCGGGGAGCTGTTTTTT. This gives the protein CASSGERGDTGELFF.